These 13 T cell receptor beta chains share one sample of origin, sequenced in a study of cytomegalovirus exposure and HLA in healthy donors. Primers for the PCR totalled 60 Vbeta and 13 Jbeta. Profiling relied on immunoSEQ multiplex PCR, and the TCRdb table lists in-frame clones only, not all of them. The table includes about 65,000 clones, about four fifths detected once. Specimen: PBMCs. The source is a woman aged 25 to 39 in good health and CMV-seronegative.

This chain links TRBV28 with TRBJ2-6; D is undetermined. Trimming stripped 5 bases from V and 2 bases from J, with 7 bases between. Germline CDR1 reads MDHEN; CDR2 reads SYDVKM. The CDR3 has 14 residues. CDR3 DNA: TGTGCCAGCAGTCTCGCGACTGGGGCCAACGTCCTGACTTTC. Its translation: CASSLATGANVLTF.

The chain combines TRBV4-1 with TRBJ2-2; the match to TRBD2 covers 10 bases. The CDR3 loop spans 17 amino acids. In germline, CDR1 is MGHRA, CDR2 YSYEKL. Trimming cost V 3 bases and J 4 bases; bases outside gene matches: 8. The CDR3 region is CASSQIPGLASTGELFF. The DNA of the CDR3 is TGCGCCAGCAGCCAGATTCCGGGACTAGCGAGCACCGGGGAGCTGTTTTTT.

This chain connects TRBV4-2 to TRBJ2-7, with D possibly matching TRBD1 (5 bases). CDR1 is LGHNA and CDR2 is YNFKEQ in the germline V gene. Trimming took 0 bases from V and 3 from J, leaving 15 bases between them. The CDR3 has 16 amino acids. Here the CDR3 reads CASSQDKAGNGYEQYF. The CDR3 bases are TGTGCCAGCAGCCAAGATAAGGCAGGGAATGGCTACGAGCAGTACTTC.

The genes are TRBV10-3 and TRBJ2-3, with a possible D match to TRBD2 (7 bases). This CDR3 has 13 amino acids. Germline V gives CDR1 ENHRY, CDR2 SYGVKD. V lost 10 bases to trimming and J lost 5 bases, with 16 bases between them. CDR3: CATKGGGKDTQYF. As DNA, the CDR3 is TGTGCCACCAAGGGGGGGGGCAAAGATACGCAGTATTTT.

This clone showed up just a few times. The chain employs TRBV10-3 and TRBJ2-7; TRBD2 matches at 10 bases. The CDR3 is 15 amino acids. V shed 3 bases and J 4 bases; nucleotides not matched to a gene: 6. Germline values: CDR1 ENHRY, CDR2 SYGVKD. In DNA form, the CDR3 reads TGTGCCATCAGTGATGGGACTAGCGTTGGGTACGAGCAGTACTTC. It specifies CAISDGTSVGYEQYF.

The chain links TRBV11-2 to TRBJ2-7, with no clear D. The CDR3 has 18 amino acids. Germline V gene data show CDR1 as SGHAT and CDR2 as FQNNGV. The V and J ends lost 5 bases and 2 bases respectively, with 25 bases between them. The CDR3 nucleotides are TGTGCCAGCAGCCCCTTAACCGTGGTAGCACCTCTAGCCTACGAGCAGTACTTC. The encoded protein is CASSPLTVVAPLAYEQYF.

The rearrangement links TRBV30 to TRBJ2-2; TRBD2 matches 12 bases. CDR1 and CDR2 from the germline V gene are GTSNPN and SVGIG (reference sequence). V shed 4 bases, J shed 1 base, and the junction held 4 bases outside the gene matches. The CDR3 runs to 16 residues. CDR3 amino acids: CAWNSGLAGNTGELFF. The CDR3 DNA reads TGTGCCTGGAATTCGGGACTAGCGGGGAACACCGGGGAGCTGTTTTTT.

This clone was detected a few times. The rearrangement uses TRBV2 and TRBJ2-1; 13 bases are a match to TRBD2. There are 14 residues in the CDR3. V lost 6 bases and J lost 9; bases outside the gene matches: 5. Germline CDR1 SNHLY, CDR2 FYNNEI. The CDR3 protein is CASSETSGRAEQFF. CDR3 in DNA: TGTGCCAGCAGCGAAACTAGCGGGAGGGCTGAGCAGTTCTTC.

The CDR3 loop is CSVAQGAEDQPQHF. The CDR3 nucleotides read TGCAGCGTGGCTCAGGGGGCGGAGGATCAGCCCCAGCATTTT. This chain uses TRBV29-1 with TRBJ1-5; TRBD1 matches at 8 bases. Germline CDR1 SQVTM, CDR2 ANQGSEA. With 6 bases clipped from V and 5 bases from J, the junction kept 9 bases outside the gene matches. This CDR3 region has 14 residues.

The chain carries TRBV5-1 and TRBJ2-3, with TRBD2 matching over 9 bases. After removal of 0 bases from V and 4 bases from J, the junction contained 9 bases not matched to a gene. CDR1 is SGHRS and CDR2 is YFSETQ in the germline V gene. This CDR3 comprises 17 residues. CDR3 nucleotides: TGCGCCAGCAGCTTGGAGGGCGGGAGGGCCGGGGCAGATACGCAGTATTTT. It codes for CASSLEGGRAGADTQYF.

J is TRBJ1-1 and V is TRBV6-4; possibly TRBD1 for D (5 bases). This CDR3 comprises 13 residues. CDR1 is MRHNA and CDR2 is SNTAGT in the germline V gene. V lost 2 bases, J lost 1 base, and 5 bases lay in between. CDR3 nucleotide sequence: TGTGCCAGCAGTGACACAGGGAACACTGAAGCTTTCTTT. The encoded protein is CASSDTGNTEAFF.

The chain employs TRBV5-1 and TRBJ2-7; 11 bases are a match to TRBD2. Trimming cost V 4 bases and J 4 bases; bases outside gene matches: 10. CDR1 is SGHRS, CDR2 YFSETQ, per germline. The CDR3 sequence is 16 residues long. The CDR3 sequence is CASSPIAGGPGYEQYF. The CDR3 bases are TGCGCCAGCAGCCCGATAGCGGGAGGGCCGGGGTACGAGCAGTACTTC.

The CDR3 protein is CASSLVGDSSSGYTF. CDR3 DNA: TGTGCCAGCAGCTTAGTGGGGGACAGTTCCTCTGGCTACACCTTC. This chain connects TRBV11-2 to TRBJ1-2, with TRBD1 identical over 7 bases. Germline CDR1 and CDR2: SGHAT and FQNNGV. The junction had 9 bases not matched to a gene; V was cut back by 1 base and J by 7 bases. The CDR3 totals 15 residues.